This TCR beta chain was captured in a study of beta chain features in type 1 diabetes. The CDR3 is 16 amino acids. Points from the study as a whole: VDJ junctions sequenced from type 1 diabetes patients showed fewer insertions and more deletions. TCRB repertoires of naive, central memory and Treg cells appeared more similar among patients than among healthy donors. These data did not resolve whether HLA type affects TCRB rearrangement. Moderately but significantly shorter TCRB CDR3s were found in Type 1 diabetes patients in all four CD4+ subsets.

The whole isolated RNA underwent reverse transcription, so sequencing captured expressed TCRB transcripts. Method: immunoSEQ multiplex PCR; TCRdb's copy keeps in-frame clones and lacks some. The table records over 200,000 clones, roughly a tenth of them present only once. Every donor provided one heparinised blood draw, which averaged approximately 100 mL. This clone has a handful of counts. Its specificity is unknown. Sample: naive CD4+ T cells from blood. The V and J genes are TRBV21-1 and TRBJ2-1; the table calls TRBD1, which could not be checked here. TRBV21-1 is annotated as a pseudogene. The clonotype was recovered from a man aged 25-45 years with type 1 diabetes. The CDR3 DNA reads as TGTGCCAGCAGCCCCCCGGGACAGGGGCGGGTAAATGAGCAGTTCTTC. Translating gives CASSPPGQGRVNEQFF.